What follows describes a single TCR beta chain. Its antigen is still unknown. RNA was extracted with the RNeasy kit, and a quantity of roughly 0.5 to 1 ug was reverse transcribed using random hexamers. TCRdb re-called the immunoSEQ multiplex PCR reads with MiXCR, one entry per CDR3 protein. The data show about 120,000 distinct CDR3 sequences, 85% to 95% seen once. The data were obtained in a study of CD8 T cells in Susac syndrome. Study observations and caveats: Clonal expansion involving Susac CD8+ cells peaked in TEMRA cells and active patients.

This CDR3 contains 14 residues. Germline V gives CDR1 SGHRS, CDR2 YFSETQ. Trimming shortened V by 0 bases and J by 8 bases, and 14 bases separated the two germline ends. The TCR comes from a human donor with Susac syndrome. This chain uses TRBV5-1 with TRBJ1-2, with D uncertain. Specimen: CD8+ T cells from PBMCs. This CDR3 is CASSLELGKGGYTF. CDR3 bases: TGCGCCAGCAGCTTGGAACTGGGGAAGGGCGGCTACACCTTC.